A selection of T cell receptor beta chains follows, all from one sample in a study of cytomegalovirus exposure and HLA in healthy donors. TCRdb's copy holds only in-frame clones and misses some; the assay was immunoSEQ multiplex PCR. The sample includes some 140,000 clones, 65% to 80% of them seen just once. The sequenced sample consisted of PBMCs. The receptors were sampled from a man between 35 and 55 years old in good health and CMV-seronegative. Each CDR3 is given with its conserved first and last residue. Each record gives: V gene, D gene, clone size, J gene, CDR3 DNA, CDR3 protein. The D gene is left open where the match is weak. Clone size is shown for a subset of rows, as once, few, many or a class of expanded clone.

>TRBV5-1|TRBD2|.|TRBJ2-2
TGCGCCAGCAGCTTGGCGCCGGAAGATGGCGGGGGGGCCGGGGAGCTGTTTTTT
CASSLAPEDGGGAGELFF
>TRBV5-6|TRBD1|.|TRBJ2-1
TGTGCCAGCAGCCTGGGACAGCTTATCTACAATGAGCAGTTCTTC
CASSLGQLIYNEQFF
>TRBV5-1|.|few|TRBJ2-3
TGCGCCAGCAGTACAGGTAACACAGATACGCAGTATTTT
CASSTGNTDTQYF
>TRBV29-1|.|once|TRBJ2-5
TGCAGCGTTGCTCGGTGGGAGATGGAGACCCAGTACTTC
CSVARWEMETQYF
>TRBV4-1|.|.|TRBJ2-7
TGCGCCAGCAGCCAAGTCCAAGACAGCCAGGGGCAGTACTTC
CASSQVQDSQGQYF
>TRBV27|.|.|TRBJ1-4
TGTGCCAGCAGTCGAGGTGAAAAACTGTTTTTT
CASSRGEKLFF
>TRBV6-5|TRBD2|.|TRBJ2-7
TGTGCCAGCAGTTTAACTAGCGGGGGGGCCCAGAGGGAGCAGTACTTC
CASSLTSGGAQREQYF
>TRBV9|.|.|TRBJ2-7
TGTGCCAGCAGCGTAAGTGGGAGTGAAGACTACGAGCAGTACTTC
CASSVSGSEDYEQYF
>TRBV29-1|TRBD1|.|TRBJ2-1
TGCAGCGTTCGGCGACAGGGGGAGGACAATGAGCAGTTCTTC
CSVRRQGEDNEQFF
>TRBV7-2|.|.|TRBJ1-5
TGTGCCAGCAGCTTAATAGCGGAGCAGCCCCAGCATTTT
CASSLIAEQPQHF
>TRBV7-3|TRBD2|.|TRBJ2-2
TGTGCCAGCAGCCCCGGGACTAGCGGAACCGGGGAGCTGTTTTTT
CASSPGTSGTGELFF
>TRBV30|.|.|TRBJ1-5
TGTGCCTGGAGTGTAAGGCAGGGCCAGCCCCAGCATTTT
CAWSVRQGQPQHF
>TRBV29-1|.|.|TRBJ1-1
TGCAGCGTTGTGGCAAACACTGAAGCTTTCTTT
CSVVANTEAFF
>TRBV28|TRBD1|.|TRBJ1-1
TGTGCCAGCAGACGACAGGGTTCCATGAACACTGAAGCTTTCTTT
CASRRQGSMNTEAFF
>TRBV25-1|.|.|TRBJ1-1
TGTGCCAGCAGTGCCAACGTAGGGGTCGGGAACACTGAAGCTTTCTTT
CASSANVGVGNTEAFF
>TRBV18|.|.|TRBJ2-5
TGTGCCAGCTCATCGGGAATCCAAGAGACCCAGTACTTC
CASSSGIQETQYF
>TRBV27|.|.|TRBJ2-3
TGTGCCAGCAGTCCCGGACAGACCACAGATACGCAGTATTTT
CASSPGQTTDTQYF
>TRBV19|.|.|TRBJ1-5
TGTGCCAGTAGTCGGTTCGCCTCGACTAGAAATCAGCCCCAGCATTTT
CASSRFASTRNQPQHF
>TRBV28|.|.|TRBJ2-1
TGTGCCAGCAGTACACCCGGTTCCGGGACTCCTGAGCAGTTCTTC
CASSTPGSGTPEQFF
>TRBV9|TRBD2|.|TRBJ2-5
TGTGCCAGCAGCGCCTCTAGCGGGGGGGGAGAGACCCAGTACTTC
CASSASSGGGETQYF
>TRBV9|TRBD1|.|TRBJ1-2
TGTGCCAGCAGCGTCCTGACAGGGGGCGCCTATGGCTACACCTTC
CASSVLTGGAYGYTF
>TRBV5-4|TRBD1|.|TRBJ2-7
TGTGCCAGCAGCTTGGGACAGGGCCACTCCTACGAGCAGTACTTC
CASSLGQGHSYEQYF
>TRBV4-3|.|.|TRBJ1-1
TGCGCCAGCAGCCGAAAGACGACGGGAAACACTGAAGCTTTCTTT
CASSRKTTGNTEAFF
>TRBV30|.|few|TRBJ2-7
TGTGCCTGGAGTACGACAGGTAGGGGCGAGCAGTACTTC
CAWSTTGRGEQYF
>TRBV6-1|.|.|TRBJ2-7
TGTGCCAGCAGTGAAGCCGCAGGATCGGACGAGCAGTACTTC
CASSEAAGSDEQYF
>TRBV27|TRBD1|.|TRBJ2-7
TGTGCCAGCGCCCCCGGACGGACAGGGGGCAACGAGCAGTACTTC
CASAPGRTGGNEQYF
>TRBV6-4|TRBD2|.|TRBJ2-7
TGTGCCAGCAGTGAGCGGGAGGGCCCCTACGAGCAGTACTTC
CASSEREGPYEQYF
>TRBV5-1|.|.|TRBJ1-1
TGCGCCAGCAGCCTACAGGCCACGAACACTGAAGCTTTCTTT
CASSLQATNTEAFF
>TRBV6-1|.|.|TRBJ2-1
TGTGCCGGGTCTGGCGGAGTCTCCTACAATGAGCAGTTCTTC
CAGSGGVSYNEQFF
>TRBV7-2|.|.|TRBJ1-5
TGTGCCAGCGGCCAATGGGCGGGAACGGGTCAGCCCCAGCATTTT
CASGQWAGTGQPQHF
>TRBV5-6|TRBD1|.|TRBJ2-5
TGTGCCAGCAGCTTATTCGGGACAGGGGGCTTTGGCGAGACCCAGTACTTC
CASSLFGTGGFGETQYF
>TRBV30|.|.|TRBJ2-3
TGTGCCTGGAGTTTCGACGGGTACACAGATACGCAGTATTTT
CAWSFDGYTDTQYF
>TRBV5-6|TRBD1|.|TRBJ2-3
TGTGCCAGCAGCCCGACAGGGCTTATGCCAGATACGCAGTATTTT
CASSPTGLMPDTQYF
>TRBV2|TRBD1|.|TRBJ1-4
TGTGCCAGCAGTACACAGGGGGGGGAGGAAAAACTGTTTTTT
CASSTQGGEEKLFF
>TRBV9|TRBD2|.|TRBJ2-5
TGTGCCAGCAGCGTAAGGGGTCTAGCGGGAGGGGAAGAGACCCAGTACTTC
CASSVRGLAGGEETQYF
>TRBV4-2|.|few|TRBJ2-6
TGTGCCAGCAGCCAAGAAACCCAGGGCTCTGGGGCCAACGTCCTGACTTTC
CASSQETQGSGANVLTF
>TRBV7-6|TRBD2|.|TRBJ2-7
TGTGCCAGCAGCTTAAGCGCGGGGGGCCTCATCCCCTCCTACGAGCAGTACTTC
CASSLSAGGLIPSYEQYF
>TRBV4-1|TRBD1|.|TRBJ2-7
TGCGCCAGCAGCCAACGGGACAGCGCCTACGAGCAGTACTTC
CASSQRDSAYEQYF
>TRBV7-9|.|once|TRBJ2-3
TGTGCCAGCAGCGTCGGACAGACTAGCACAGATACGCAGTATTTT
CASSVGQTSTDTQYF
>TRBV7-8|TRBD1|.|TRBJ1-5
TGTGCCAGCAGTTCGGGACAGGGTGTCCAGCCCCAGCATTTT
CASSSGQGVQPQHF
>TRBV4-3|.|.|TRBJ2-2
TGCGCCAGCAGCCAAGTCGGGGCCGGGGAGCTGTTTTTT
CASSQVGAGELFF
>TRBV9|TRBD2|.|TRBJ2-1
TGTGCCAGTGGGTCCTTTCCGGGGGGATTGTATGAGCAGTTCTTC
CASGSFPGGLYEQFF
>TRBV19|TRBD1|.|TRBJ2-3
TGTGCCAGTAGTACCTCGGGACAGGGGACAGATACGCAGTATTTT
CASSTSGQGTDTQYF
>TRBV7-8|TRBD1|.|TRBJ2-5
TGTGCCAGCAGCTTAGGGACAGGTCGAGAGACCCAGTACTTC
CASSLGTGRETQYF
>TRBV7-6|TRBD1|.|TRBJ2-7
TGTGCCAGCAGCCAAAGACAGGGGGCCCACGAGCAGTACTTC
CASSQRQGAHEQYF
>TRBV7-8|.|.|TRBJ1-5
TGTGCCAGCAGCTTAAGGAGCCGAAATAGCAATCAGCCCCAGCATTTT
CASSLRSRNSNQPQHF
>TRBV11-2|.|.|TRBJ1-1
TGTGCCAGCAGCCCAATCGTCCGGGGCGGGAGGATGAACACTGAAGCTTTCTTT
CASSPIVRGGRMNTEAFF
>TRBV6-7|.|few|TRBJ2-5
TGTGCCAGCAGTTACCACTCTTACTACCAAGAGACCCAGTACTTC
CASSYHSYYQETQYF
>TRBV30|.|.|TRBJ2-3
TGTGCCTGGAGCCAGGTCTCTAGCACAGATACGCAGTATTTT
CAWSQVSSTDTQYF
>TRBV19|TRBD2|.|TRBJ2-7
TGTGCCAGTAGTATAATTGGGGCGGGAGGGGCGACCTACGAGCAGTACTTC
CASSIIGAGGATYEQYF
>TRBV7-8|TRBD1|.|TRBJ1-3
TGTGCCAGCAGCCACGGGGGACAGGGTAACGTAAAATTCTCTGGAAACACCATATATTTT
CASSHGGQGNVKFSGNTIYF
>TRBV7-2|.|.|TRBJ2-1
TGTGCCAGCAGCTTAGCCAAGGGACTTTCCTACAATGAGCAGTTCTTC
CASSLAKGLSYNEQFF
>TRBV2|TRBD1|.|TRBJ1-5
TGTGCCAGCAGTCGGACAGGCGAAATACAGCCCCAGCATTTT
CASSRTGEIQPQHF
>TRBV30|TRBD1|.|TRBJ1-3
TGTGCCTGGAGAGGGGGCTCCTCTGGAAACACCATATATTTT
CAWRGGSSGNTIYF
>TRBV5-4|TRBD2|once|TRBJ2-1
TGTGCCAGCAGCGGACCGACCAGGACTAGCGTTTTCAATGAGCAGTTCTTC
CASSGPTRTSVFNEQFF
>TRBV4-3|TRBD2|.|TRBJ2-7
TGCGCCAGCAGCCAAGGAAGACTAGCGTGGGAGCAGTACTTC
CASSQGRLAWEQYF
>TRBV7-8|.|few|TRBJ2-3
TGTGCCAGCAGCTTAGCCCCTGTACTAGTACCAGATACGCAGTATTTT
CASSLAPVLVPDTQYF